This record concerns one T cell receptor beta chain sequence. The sample comes from a study of blood T cell repertoires in COVID-19. Clones were read by immunoSEQ multiplex PCR, and TCRdb kept only the in-frame ones, dropping some. This sample yields about 150,000 clones, of which 75% to 90% are seen a single time; 35% to 40% belongs to the top ten. Germline V CDR1 and CDR2: LGHDT, YNNKEL (reference sequence). Unmatched junction bases numbered 5, after V lost 0 bases and J lost 6 bases. The CDR3 is 17 residues long. The receptor was isolated from a middle-aged man who had recovered from COVID-19. The sequencing sample was made of peripheral blood. V is TRBV3-1 (or the pseudogene TRBV3-2) and J is TRBJ2-2; 12 bases are shared with TRBD2. CDR3 sequence: CASSQETSGGIPGELFF. Here the CDR3 DNA reads TGTGCCAGCAGCCAAGAGACTAGCGGGGGAATCCCCGGGGAGCTGTTTTTT.